This T cell receptor beta chain was identified in a study of T cell repertoires in cytomegalovirus infection. Study-wide background: In the study, CMV epitopes included recently identified HLA-C-restricted and well-studied HLA-B-restricted ones. An indication of both CMV infection and matching HLA type came from public TCR beta signatures. General study findings and limits: Public TCR beta family frequency separated CMV-and-HLA carriers, including in an independent cohort. Clonotypes of TCR beta that were HLA-C-restricted and CMV-specific dominated the ex vivo response.

Comments on this clonotype: Its antigen is unknown.

The CDR3 has 13 residues. Trimming removed 5 bases at V and 1 base at J, with 8 bases between. CDR1 is SGHTA, CDR2 FQGNSA, per germline. One entry per CDR3 protein results from TCRdb running MiXCR on the reads. The sample has around 430,000 distinct CDR3 sequences; about 42% are singletons. Sequencing was performed on cultured PBMCs, taken from culture after CMV antigen stimulation. The chain combines TRBV7-2 with TRBJ1-2; the D is unclear. This TCR was recovered from a human donor in good health (CMV status not recorded). Some clones in this sample may be carry-over from other donors' samples. CDR3 DNA: TGTGCCAGCAGCCATCGCAGTAACTATGGCTACACCTTC. It yields the protein CASSHRSNYGYTF. The variable domain in full, completed from reference TRBV7-2 and TRBJ1-2, reads GAGVSQSPSNKVTEKGKDVELRCDPISGHTALYWYRQSLGQGLEFLIYFQGNSAPDKSGLPSDRFSAERTGGSVSTLTIQRTQQEDSAVYLCASSHRSNYGYTFGSGTRLTVV.